A single sample is the source of the 17 T cell receptor beta chains below, sequenced in a study of Ad26.COV2.S vaccination and SARS-CoV-2 variants. As to treatment: some 20 received Ad26.COV2.S at low or high dose, single or two shots; about 5 received placebo; per-sample allocation not given. Samples came from day 63 after the first vaccine or placebo injection. Clones were read by immunoSEQ multiplex PCR, and TCRdb kept only the in-frame ones, dropping some. Of about 680,000 clones listed, 89% are singletons. The source was peripheral blood, collected in a trial of Ad26.COV2.S vaccine versus placebo. All receptors derive from a person between 18 and 65 years old who received the Ad26.COV2.S COVID-19 vaccine or a placebo.

Only one count was recorded for this clone. V and J are TRBV5-6 and TRBJ2-7; TRBD2 might be the D (5 bases). The length of the CDR3 is 19 residues. Germline V gene sequence: CDR1 SGHDT, CDR2 YYEEEE. V gave up 1 base and J gave up 3 bases, with 26 bases separating them. The CDR3 DNA follows: TGTGCCAGCAGCTTGTCACGGACTTTTTCTTTGCTCCTTCTCTACGAGCAGTACTTC. It codes for CASSLSRTFSLLLLYEQYF. Full variable domain (remainder filled in from reference TRBV5-6 and TRBJ2-7): DAGVTQSPTHLIKTRGQQVTLRCSPKSGHDTVSWYQQALGQGPQFIFQYYEEEERQRGNFPDRFSGHQFPNYSSELNVNALLLGDSALYLCASSLSRTFSLLLLYEQYFGPGTRLTVT.

This clone was seen a single time. The CDR3 nucleotides read TGTGCCAGCAGTCGAAGTTTTTCCGATTACAATGAGCAGTTCTTC. Protein product: CASSRSFSDYNEQFF. The chain employs TRBV6-2 or TRBV6-3 and TRBJ2-1; D is unresolved. Germline V gene lookup returns CDR1 MNHEY and CDR2 SVGEGT. The CDR3 has 15 amino acids. Deletions cut 5 bases from V and 4 bases from J, with 15 bases between.

V usage is TRBV19 and J usage is TRBJ1-1, with D perhaps TRBD1 (5 bases). V was pared by 4 bases and J by 2 bases, with 11 bases between. Germline CDR1 LNHDA, CDR2 SQIVND (reference sequence). This CDR3 comprises 14 residues. CDR3 coding DNA: TGTGCCAGTAGTACCCAAGGGGCAAACACTGAAGCTTTCTTT. Its translation is CASSTQGANTEAFF.

This chain joins TRBV20-1 and TRBJ2-7; D remains ambiguous. Per the germline V gene, CDR1 is DFQATT and CDR2 is SNEGSKA (reference sequence). This CDR3 has 11 amino acids. Trimming stripped 3 bases from V and 5 bases from J, with 8 bases between. CDR3 DNA sequence: TGCAGTGCTAGCCGTACTCACGAGCAGTACTTC. It specifies CSASRTHEQYF.

The chain combines TRBV7-9 with TRBJ2-7, with D perhaps matching TRBD1 (5 bases). CDR3 size: 13 residues. CDR1 SEHNR and CDR2 FQNEAQ come from the germline V gene (reference sequence). Between the trimmed V and J ends, which lost 7 bases and 5 bases, there was a span of 15 bases. The CDR3 protein is CASINPGKDEQYF. For the CDR3, the DNA is TGTGCCAGCATCAATCCAGGGAAGGACGAGCAGTACTTC.

V and J are TRBV7-8 and TRBJ2-7; 8 nucleotides agree with TRBD1. Germline values: CDR1 SGHVS, CDR2 FQNEAQ. V lost 1 base and J lost 0; bases outside the gene matches: 23. This CDR3 comprises 22 residues. CDR3 sequence: CASSLEPHPGRGPNAFSYEQYF. CDR3 sequence (DNA): TGTGCCAGCAGCTTAGAACCCCACCCGGGCAGGGGGCCGAACGCCTTCTCCTACGAGCAGTACTTC. Full variable domain (remainder filled in from reference TRBV7-8 and TRBJ2-7): GAGVSQSPRYKVAKRGQDVALRCDPISGHVSLFWYQQALGQGPEFLTYFQNEAQLDKSGLPSDRFFAERPEGSVSTLKIQRTQQEDSAVYLCASSLEPHPGRGPNAFSYEQYFGPGTRLTVT.

The chain recombines TRBV6-5 with TRBJ1-1; D gene uncertain. V dropped 6 bases and J dropped 9 bases, with 14 bases sitting between them. The CDR3 is 12 residues long. CDR1 is MNHEY and CDR2 is SVGAGI in the germline V gene. The CDR3 bases are TGTGCCAGCAGGTCCGGATCCGGAAAAGCTTTCTTT. Translated: CASRSGSGKAFF.

This clone was seen only once. J is TRBJ1-3 and V is TRBV7-8; D is uncertain. The V gene lost 2 bases and the J gene lost 4 bases, with 9 bases spanning the gap. Germline V gene data show CDR1 as SGHVS and CDR2 as FQNEAQ. CDR3 length: 14 residues. This chain's CDR3 is CASSLSPTGNTIYF. The CDR3 nucleotides are TGTGCCAGCAGCTTATCCCCGACAGGAAACACCATATATTTT. Based on the CDR3 plus reference TRBV7-8 and TRBJ1-3, the full variable domain is GAGVSQSPRYKVAKRGQDVALRCDPISGHVSLFWYQQALGQGPEFLTYFQNEAQLDKSGLPSDRFFAERPEGSVSTLKIQRTQQEDSAVYLCASSLSPTGNTIYFGEGSWLTVV.

The chain links TRBV27 to TRBJ1-5; TRBD1 aligns across 8 bases. V lost 6 bases to trimming and J lost 0 bases; unmatched junction nucleotides: 4. Per the germline V gene, CDR1 is MNHEY and CDR2 is SMNVEV (reference sequence). CDR3 length: 15 residues. This CDR3 is CASRPDRVSNQPQHF. The CDR3 DNA follows: TGTGCCAGCAGGCCGGACAGGGTTAGCAATCAGCCCCAGCATTTT.

The V call is TRBV9, the J call TRBJ2-6, with D possibly called TRBD1 or TRBD2 (5 bases each). The CDR3 runs 17 residues. Trimming took off 0 bases at V and 0 bases at J, with 10 bases between the two ends. Germline assignment: CDR1 SGDLS and CDR2 YYNGEE. CDR3 sequence (DNA): TGTGCCAGCAGCGTAGAGGGGACCCTCTCTGGGGCCAACGTCCTGACTTTC. This translates into CASSVEGTLSGANVLTF.

The rearrangement joins TRBV7-6 to TRBJ2-3, with TRBD2 matching 13 bases. V was clipped by 5 bases and J by 3 bases; unmatched bases: 5. The CDR3 sequence is 16 residues long. Germline V lookup: CDR1 SGHVS, CDR2 FNYEAQ. The CDR3: CASSAWTSGGTDTQYF. The DNA of the CDR3 is TGTGCCAGCAGCGCCTGGACTAGCGGGGGTACAGATACGCAGTATTTT.

V gene TRBV4-2 combines with J gene TRBJ2-1; D not resolved. This CDR3 spans 13 amino acids. V was pared by 0 bases and J by 9 bases, with 9 bases between. Germline CDR1 reads LGHNA; CDR2 reads YNFKEQ. CDR3 residues: CASSQERRGEQFF. CDR3 nucleotide sequence: TGTGCCAGCAGCCAAGAGCGGAGAGGTGAGCAGTTCTTC.

The rearrangement joins TRBV6-5 to TRBJ1-5; 8 nucleotides match TRBD1. J lost 7 bases, V lost 5 bases, and 7 bases had no gene match. Germline loops: CDR1 MNHEY, CDR2 SVGAGI. The CDR3 sequence is 14 residues long. CDR3 bases: TGTGCCAGCAGTAAGGACAGGGCTGGGCAGCCCCAGCATTTT. Translated: CASSKDRAGQPQHF.

The chain combines TRBV4-1 with TRBJ2-7, with a possible D match to TRBD2 (5 bases). The CDR3 is 13 amino acids. CDR1 and CDR2 (germline): MGHRA, YSYEKL. V lost 1 base and J 2 bases, leaving 6 bases between the germline ends. CDR3 coding DNA: TGCGCCAGCAGCCAAGCGAGGGCCTACGAGCAGTACTTC. As protein: CASSQARAYEQYF.

The rearrangement joins TRBV7-9 to TRBJ1-1; no clear D. The V gene lost 11 bases and the J gene lost 6 bases, with 13 bases spanning the gap. CDR3 length: 11 amino acids. The germline V gene has CDR1 SEHNR and CDR2 FQNEAQ (reference sequence). The CDR3 nucleotides read TGTGCCGTCCTGTCGGGGTCTGAAGCTTTCTTT. It yields the protein CAVLSGSEAFF. Looking up the rest from reference TRBV7-9 and TRBJ1-1 gives the full variable domain: DTGVSQNPRHKITKRGQNVTFRCDPISEHNRLYWYRQTLGQGPEFLTYFQNEAQLEKSRLLSDRFSAERPKGSFSTLEIQRTEQGDSAMYLCAVLSGSEAFFGQGTRLTVV.

Points on this clone: In the same sample, other DNA sequences code for this CDR3. This sequence joins TRBV15 and TRBJ2-7; a possible D gene is TRBD2 (7 bases). V gave up 0 bases and J gave up 2 bases, with 11 bases separating them. The germline V gene has CDR1 LNHNV and CDR2 YYDKDF (reference sequence). This CDR3 region has 15 residues. The CDR3 nucleotides read TGTGCCACCAGCAGAGATACGGGGGGCCCCTACGAGCAGTACTTC. It codes for CATSRDTGGPYEQYF.

V usage is TRBV19 and J usage is TRBJ2-1; the D gene could be TRBD1 or TRBD2 (7 bases each). Trimming took off 7 bases at V and 3 bases at J, with 10 bases between the two ends. Germline V CDR1 and CDR2: LNHDA, SQIVND (reference sequence). This CDR3 has 13 residues. The chain's CDR3 is CASKRDSYNEQFF. The DNA for the CDR3 is TGTGCCAGTAAGCGGGACAGCTACAATGAGCAGTTCTTC.